The 15 T cell receptor beta chains listed next were all sequenced from one sample in a study of CD8+ T cells in alopecia areata. Extraction of RNA preceded its reverse transcription into cDNA, which served as the sequencing template. The protocol was immunoSEQ multiplex PCR, while the TCRdb copy is restricted to in-frame clones and leaves out a portion. The sample includes about 190,000 clones, roughly three fifths of them seen just once. Treatment of the sample: oral pan-JAK inhibitor, 5-10 mg twice daily. Specimen: CD4+ T cells sorted from blood, collected at week 4, from a patient treated with tofacitinib. The receptors derive from a human donor with alopecia areata.

The V call is TRBV29-1, the J call TRBJ2-7; D perhaps matches TRBD1 (6 bases). The germline CDR1 and CDR2 sequences are SQVTM and ANQGSEA. V was clipped by 6 bases and J by 1 base, with 13 bases between them. CDR3 length equals 13 residues. CDR3 region: CSVDGTSSYEQYF. In nucleotides, the CDR3 is TGCAGCGTAGATGGGACATCATCCTACGAGCAGTACTTC.

This clone was seen only a few times. CDR3 bases: TGCGCCAGCAGCCCTGGGACAGGGGCTAACTATGGCTACACCTTC. It specifies CASSPGTGANYGYTF. The V call is TRBV5-1, the J call TRBJ1-2, with 10 bases aligning to TRBD1. CDR3 length equals 15 residues. Looked up from germline, CDR1 is SGHRS and CDR2 is YFSETQ. With V trimmed by 4 bases and J by 0 bases, 3 bases remained unmatched.

This clone showed up just a few times. The gene calls are TRBV28 and TRBJ2-1; D gene ambiguous. From germline, CDR1 is MDHEN and CDR2 SYDVKM. CDR3 length: 10 amino acids. Trimming pared 5 bases from V and 6 bases from J, leaving 2 bases between. The chain's CDR3 is CASSINEQFF. The CDR3, as DNA: TGTGCCAGCAGTATCAATGAGCAGTTCTTC.

The V and J genes are TRBV28 and TRBJ1-5; D may be TRBD1 (6 bases). The germline V gene encodes CDR1 MDHEN and CDR2 SYDVKM. Trimming took off 5 bases at V and 0 bases at J, with 11 bases between the two ends. There are 15 residues in the CDR3. The CDR3 DNA reads TGTGCCAGCAGTCCACAGGGTAATAGCAATCAGCCCCAGCATTTT. This encodes CASSPQGNSNQPQHF.

The chain uses TRBV10-2 and TRBJ2-7, with 7 bases identical to TRBD2. This CDR3 is 12 amino acids long. CDR1 WSHSY and CDR2 SAAADI come from the germline V gene. V was pared by 2 bases and J by 7 bases, with 2 bases of the junction left unmatched. The CDR3 reads CASSEGGEEQYF. The CDR3, as DNA: TGCGCCAGCAGTGAGGGGGGGGAGGAGCAGTACTTC.

This clone came up many times. V is TRBV7-9 and J is TRBJ1-2; 7 positions agree with TRBD1. Germline values: CDR1 SEHNR, CDR2 FQNEAQ (reference sequence). Trimming took 1 base from V and 7 from J; bases not matched to a gene: 3. This CDR3 is built from 13 residues. In nucleotides, the CDR3 is TGTGCCAGCAGCTTAGAGACAGGGAGTGGCTACACCTTC. Protein product: CASSLETGSGYTF.

The rearrangement uses TRBV6-4 and TRBJ1-2, with TRBD1 matching 9 bases. The V gene's germline CDR1 is MRHNA and CDR2 SNTAGT. V lost 6 bases, J lost 4 bases, and 6 bases stayed unmatched. The CDR3 loop spans 14 amino acids. Here the CDR3 reads CASRPGQGGYGYTF. CDR3 nucleotide sequence: TGTGCCAGCAGGCCGGGACAGGGAGGCTATGGCTACACCTTC.

V and J are TRBV11-2 and TRBJ2-5; 7 nucleotides align to TRBD2. The germline CDR1 and CDR2 sequences are SGHAT and FQNNGV. The trim removed 0 bases at V and 2 bases at J, leaving 18 bases unmatched. The CDR3 contains 20 residues. CDR3 in amino acids: CASSLDLLGGSFGSQETQYF. The CDR3 DNA follows: TGTGCCAGCAGCTTAGATCTGTTGGGCGGGAGTTTTGGATCACAAGAGACCCAGTACTTC.

The chain combines TRBV6-5 with TRBJ2-6, with D unresolved. Germline V gene data show CDR1 as MNHEY and CDR2 as SVGAGI. Trimming stripped 8 bases from V and 4 bases from J, with 12 bases between. This CDR3 region has 14 residues. CDR3 protein: CASGSESGANVLTF. The DNA of the CDR3 is TGTGCCAGCGGTTCTGAGTCGGGGGCCAACGTCCTGACTTTC.

The chain couples TRBV29-1 to TRBJ2-5; TRBD1 is a possible D gene (6 bases). Germline V CDR1 and CDR2: SQVTM, ANQGSEA. The CDR3 extends over 13 amino acids. With 6 bases removed from V and 3 bases from J, the gap between germline ends came to 14 bases. The CDR3 nucleotides read TGCAGCGTGGAGGACAGAGAAAAAGAGACCCAGTACTTC. Translating it yields CSVEDREKETQYF.

J is TRBJ1-2 and V is TRBV30, with 7 bases aligning to TRBD1. Germline CDR1 and CDR2: GTSNPN and SVGIG (reference sequence). The V segment lost 5 bases and the J segment 8 bases; nucleotides outside the gene matches: 17. The CDR3 sequence is 15 residues long. CDR3 bases: TGTGCCTGGGCGAGGGGACAGCTCGATTTGGGGGGCTACACCTTC. Translation gives CAWARGQLDLGGYTF.

The rearrangement uses TRBV7-3 and TRBJ2-4; D is uncertain. This CDR3 is built from 13 residues. Trimming took 5 bases from V and 9 from J, leaving 14 bases between them. Per germline, CDR1 SGHTA and CDR2 FQGTGA. Here the CDR3 DNA reads TGTGCCAGCAGCACGGCCCCCTTAGGCATTCAGTACTTC. Protein sequence: CASSTAPLGIQYF.

This sequence joins TRBV7-8 and TRBJ2-5, with 11 bases aligning to TRBD2. V dropped 6 bases and J dropped 5; count of bases not matched to a gene: 14. CDR3 length equals 17 residues. CDR1 and CDR2 (germline): SGHVS, FQNEAQ. CDR3 in amino acids: CASRYASGRTTRETQYF. DNA of the CDR3: TGTGCCAGCAGATACGCTAGCGGGAGGACCACTCGGGAGACCCAGTACTTC.

This clone appeared a few times. The chain employs TRBV5-1 and TRBJ2-7, with TRBD2 identical over 8 bases. The junction had 9 bases not matched to a gene; V was cut back by 0 bases and J by 1 base. CDR1 and CDR2 from the germline V gene are SGHRS and YFSETQ. The CDR3 contains 17 residues. The DNA for the CDR3 is TGCGCCAGCAGCTTGGTAGGTCTAGCGGGTCCTTCCTACGAGCAGTACTTC. This sequence encodes CASSLVGLAGPSYEQYF.

V is TRBV27 and J is TRBJ1-2, with 10 bases that match TRBD1. CDR1 and CDR2 from the germline V gene are MNHEY and SMNVEV (reference sequence). The CDR3 has 15 residues. J lost 7 bases, V lost 6 bases, and 11 bases had no gene match. The CDR3 is CASRPGQGNFGGYTF. CDR3 in DNA: TGTGCCAGCAGGCCGGGACAGGGGAATTTCGGTGGCTACACCTTC.